This TCR beta chain was retrieved from a study of T cell responses to AZD1222 COVID-19 vaccine. Study-wide findings and caveats: Among AZD1222 vaccinees, only 6 or 7 were seropositive at baseline. Repertoires in all cases were sampled only once the peak T cell response had passed.

Germline CDR1 LGHDT, CDR2 YNNKEL (reference sequence). Trimming took off 1 base at V and 4 bases at J, with 13 bases between the two ends. The CDR3 contains 15 residues. Produced via immunoSEQ multiplex PCR; TCRdb's table is partial and in-frame only. The sample lists some 120,000 clones; 70% to 90% were seen once. With respect to this clone: The antigen is unknown.

V is TRBV3-1 (or the pseudogene TRBV3-2) and J is TRBJ1-2; D is ambiguous. This receptor was identified in an adult in good health. The sequencing here drew on peripheral blood, taken on day 0 of MenACWY control vaccination. The CDR3 sequence is CASSQAHGRTYGYTF. CDR3 in DNA: TGTGCCAGCAGCCAAGCACACGGACGGACCTATGGCTACACCTTC.